A single sample is the source of the 28 T cell receptor beta chains below, sequenced in a study of T cells after yellow fever vaccination. MiXCR, applied by TCRdb to the 5' RACE reads, yields one record per CDR3 protein. Altogether 200,000 to 250,000 distinct CDR3 sequences are present, roughly 3% being singletons, with the ten largest covering 3.2%. Sequences were derived from CD4+ T cells sorted from PBMCs, sampled 10 days after the yellow fever booster vaccination. These receptor sequences come from a man younger than 35 who received the YFV17D yellow fever vaccine.

The V gene is TRBV2, the J gene TRBJ1-1; TRBD1 matches 10 bases. Germline CDR1 is SNHLY and CDR2 is FYNNEI. Unmatched junction bases numbered 6, after V lost 6 bases and J lost 2 bases. The CDR3 covers 15 residues. CDR3 sequence (DNA): TGTGCCAGCAGCCGGGACAGGGGCGAAAACACTGAAGCTTTCTTT. Protein: CASSRDRGENTEAFF. Supplemented by reference TRBV2 and TRBJ1-1, the full variable domain reads EPEVTQTPSHQVTQMGQEVILRCVPISNHLYFYWYRQILGQKVEFLVSFYNNEISEKSEIFDDQFSVERPDGSNFTLKIRSTKLEDSAMYFCASSRDRGENTEAFFGQGTRLTVV.

This clonotype was detected only a few times. This chain joins TRBV12-3 or TRBV12-4 and TRBJ1-2; D is unresolved. This CDR3 has 14 residues. The germline V and J ends were trimmed by 6 bases and 5 bases, with 16 bases remaining between them. This CDR3 reads CASSSARRSYGYTF. Here the CDR3 DNA reads TGTGCCAGCAGCTCCGCACGAAGAAGTTATGGCTACACCTTC.

This clonotype was observed at least ten times. The rearrangement links TRBV15 to TRBJ2-5; 9 bases fit TRBD2. V dropped 0 bases and J dropped 5; count of bases not matched to a gene: 1. CDR1 is LNHNV, CDR2 YYDKDF, per germline (reference sequence). The length of the CDR3 is 14 residues. The CDR3 DNA reads as TGTGCCACCAGCAGAGATCTAGCGGGGGAGACCCAGTACTTC. Its protein product is CATSRDLAGETQYF. The variable domain in full, completed from reference TRBV15 and TRBJ2-5, reads DAMVIQNPRYQVTQFGKPVTLSCSQTLNHNVMYWYQQKSSQAPKLLFHYYDKDFNNEADTPDNFQSRRPNTSFCFLDIRSPGLGDTAMYLCATSRDLAGETQYFGPGTRLLVL.

This clonotype showed up just a few times. The chain couples TRBV7-3 to TRBJ2-5, with D unresolved. The CDR3 has 13 residues. CDR1 and CDR2 from the germline V gene are SGHTA and FQGTGA. V lost 7 bases and J lost 5, with 14 bases in between. DNA of the CDR3: TGTGCCAGCACCCCAAAACCCGGGGAGACCCAGTACTTC. It encodes CASTPKPGETQYF.

In this sample, this clonotype turned up many times. The J gene is TRBJ2-5, the V gene TRBV5-1; 7 bases map to TRBD2. The V and J ends lost 1 base and 5 bases, in that order; junction bases with no gene match: 5. CDR1 and CDR2 (germline): SGHRS, YFSETQ. CDR3 length: 14 amino acids. The CDR3 is CASSLYKGGETQYF. The CDR3 DNA reads TGCGCCAGCAGCTTGTACAAGGGAGGGGAGACCCAGTACTTC.

The chain carries TRBV6-2 or TRBV6-3 and TRBJ1-2; TRBD1 agrees at 12 bases. Germline V CDR1 and CDR2: MNHEY, SVGEGT. With 4 bases clipped from V and 3 bases from J, the junction kept 9 bases outside the gene matches. The length of the CDR3 is 17 residues. CDR3 DNA sequence: TGTGCCAGCAGTTTCCCGGGACAGGGGGCTCCTTACTATGGCTACACCTTC. Translating it yields CASSFPGQGAPYYGYTF.

This clonotype was seen only a few times. The V call is TRBV5-1, the J call TRBJ2-3; a weak D match, TRBD2 (5 bases). Germline values: CDR1 SGHRS, CDR2 YFSETQ. Trimming cost V 9 bases and J 3 bases, with 26 bases left between them. The length of the CDR3 is 17 residues. CDR3 sequence: CATKLGFGEGKTDTQYF. The CDR3, as DNA: TGCGCCACTAAGCTTGGGTTCGGGGAAGGTAAAACAGATACGCAGTATTTT.

This clonotype was counted between two and nine times. CDR3 sequence reads: CASSTLARPDTQYF. DNA for the CDR3: TGCGCCAGCAGCACTCTAGCGCGCCCAGATACGCAGTATTTT. This chain joins TRBV5-1 and TRBJ2-3; a weak D match, TRBD2 (6 bases). Germline values: CDR1 SGHRS, CDR2 YFSETQ. The V gene lost 4 bases and the J gene lost 4 bases, with 13 bases spanning the gap. CDR3 length: 14 amino acids. The variable domain in full, completed from reference TRBV5-1 and TRBJ2-3, reads KAGVTQTPRYLIKTRGQQVTLSCSPISGHRSVSWYQQTPGQGLQFLFEYFSETQRNKGNFPGRFSGRQFSNSRSEMNVSTLELGDSALYLCASSTLARPDTQYFGPGTRLTVL.

This clonotype was seen more than once but under ten times. The chain joins TRBV6-2 or TRBV6-3 to TRBJ2-1; 8 positions match TRBD2. V shed 2 bases, J shed 9 bases, and the junction held 6 bases outside the gene matches. CDR1 and CDR2 (germline): MNHEY, SVGEGT. CDR3 length: 14 amino acids. The DNA of the CDR3 is TGTGCCAGCAGTTACGGAGCGGGAGTGAGTGAGCAGTTCTTC. As protein: CASSYGAGVSEQFF.

This clonotype was recorded at least ten times. DNA of the CDR3: TGCAGCGGAGGGTGGACAGATACGCAGTATTTT. Protein: CSGGWTDTQYF. The chain joins TRBV29-1 to TRBJ2-3, with TRBD2 as a possible D gene (5 bases). The CDR3 has 11 residues. Germline CDR1 SQVTM, CDR2 ANQGSEA. The V gene lost 7 bases and the J gene lost 3 bases, with 8 bases spanning the gap.

The chain uses TRBV12-3 or TRBV12-4 and TRBJ2-1, with 7 bases lining up with TRBD2. V shed 5 bases and J 6 bases; nucleotides not matched to a gene: 10. CDR3 length equals 15 residues. The CDR3: CASSQLAGRANEQFF. CDR3 bases: TGTGCCAGCAGTCAGTTAGCAGGGAGGGCCAATGAGCAGTTCTTC.

This clonotype was observed many times. The V gene is TRBV4-1, the J gene TRBJ1-2; D is unclear. The germline V gene has CDR1 MGHRA and CDR2 YSYEKL. The CDR3 is made up of 16 amino acids. Trimming removed 2 bases from V and 10 bases from J, with 23 bases in between. CDR3 sequence reads: CASSQRSRGGREDYTF. CDR3 bases: TGCGCCAGCAGCCAACGGAGTCGTGGCGGTAGGGAGGACTACACCTTC.

This clonotype showed up many times. The chain employs TRBV24-1 and TRBJ1-1; a possible D gene is TRBD1 (6 bases). The CDR3 consists of 13 residues. Looked up from germline, CDR1 is KGHDR and CDR2 is SFDVKD. V was shortened by 9 bases and J by 1 base, with 11 bases between the two germline ends. CDR3 protein: CATSAGQNTEAFF. The CDR3 bases are TGTGCCACCTCCGCGGGACAGAACACTGAAGCTTTCTTT.

V usage is TRBV21-1 and J usage is TRBJ2-3; the table's D call TRBD2 went unverified against the DNA. TRBV21-1 is a pseudogene. CDR3 length equals 17 residues. CDR3 in DNA: TGTGCCAGCAGCAAAGGGACTAGCGGGGACCGGCCCTATACGCAGTATTTT. It translates to CASSKGTSGDRPYTQYF.

This clonotype was picked up a small number of times. This chain connects TRBV6-5 to TRBJ2-3; perhaps TRBD1 as D (5 bases). Germline values: CDR1 MNHEY, CDR2 SVGAGI. CDR3 length: 13 residues. Trimming removed 5 bases at V and 6 bases at J, with 12 bases between. CDR3 sequence (DNA): TGTGCCAGCAGTGGCCTCAGGGCTGATACGCAGTATTTT. The encoded protein is CASSGLRADTQYF.

This clonotype was recorded at least ten times. V gene TRBV20-1 combines with J gene TRBJ2-1, with 8 positions matching TRBD2. The CDR3 consists of 14 residues. The germline V gene encodes CDR1 DFQATT and CDR2 SNEGSKA (reference sequence). Trimming at V came to 5 bases and at J to 3 bases, leaving 6 bases not matched to a gene. CDR3 sequence (DNA): TGCAGTGCTGTAGCGGGGCCTCTCTACAATGAGCAGTTCTTC. As protein: CSAVAGPLYNEQFF.

This clonotype was picked up a small number of times. This chain links TRBV20-1 with TRBJ2-7, with D hard to call. Germline V lookup: CDR1 DFQATT, CDR2 SNEGSKA (reference sequence). V was clipped by 0 bases and J by 4 bases, with 13 bases between them. The CDR3 is 14 amino acids. The CDR3: CSARDGRHKYEQYV. Written as DNA, the CDR3 is TGCAGTGCTAGAGACGGGCGGCACAAATACGAGCAGTACGTC.

The V gene is TRBV5-1, the J gene TRBJ2-5; the match to TRBD2 covers 12 bases. This CDR3 has 19 amino acids. V shed 0 bases and J 1 base; nucleotides not matched to a gene: 10. Germline CDR1 reads SGHRS; CDR2 reads YFSETQ. In DNA, the CDR3 is TGCGCCAGCAGCTTGGACCCCCCTACTAGCGGGGGGATCCAAGAGACCCAGTACTTC. It codes for CASSLDPPTSGGIQETQYF.

The gene calls are TRBV12-3 or TRBV12-4 and TRBJ2-1; 8 bases agree with TRBD2. The CDR3 totals 19 residues. J gave up 0 bases and V 5 bases, and 15 bases lay outside the gene matches. The CDR3 region is CASSPTGLAGRSSYNEQFF. CDR3 coding DNA: TGTGCCAGCAGTCCCACGGGTCTAGCGGGTAGGAGCTCCTACAATGAGCAGTTCTTC.

This clonotype was recorded at least ten times. The chain is built from TRBV2 and TRBJ2-6, with D perhaps TRBD1 (6 bases). Germline CDR1 SNHLY, CDR2 FYNNEI. V lost 8 bases and J lost 0, with 11 bases in between. There are 15 residues in the CDR3. CDR3 residues: CASGGDISGANVLTF. CDR3 nucleotides: TGTGCCAGCGGTGGGGACATCTCTGGGGCCAACGTCCTGACTTTC.

This clonotype was seen a handful of times. The chain is built from TRBV7-2 and TRBJ1-1; D possibly corresponds to TRBD1 (5 bases). This CDR3 contains 15 residues. Germline lookup yields CDR1 SGHTA and CDR2 FQGNSA. The ends were cut back, 5 bases at V and 6 bases at J, with 19 bases in the middle. The CDR3 DNA follows: TGTGCCAGCAGCATCGCTCGGGGCCACCTCGCTGAAGCTTTCTTT. It translates to CASSIARGHLAEAFF.

Many counts were recorded for this clonotype. The chain has TRBV5-1 and TRBJ2-2; D possibly corresponds to TRBD1 (7 bases). CDR3 length: 15 amino acids. Trimming removed 1 base at V and 4 bases at J, with 11 bases between. The V gene's germline CDR1 is SGHRS and CDR2 YFSETQ. CDR3 residues: CASSLRGDSTGELFF. DNA for the CDR3: TGCGCCAGCAGCTTGCGCGGGGACAGCACCGGGGAGCTGTTTTTT.

The sample holds many counts of this clonotype. The gene calls are TRBV20-1 and TRBJ1-2; 9 bases match TRBD1. V lost 0 bases, J lost 4 bases, and 9 bases stayed unmatched. The V gene's germline CDR1 is DFQATT and CDR2 SNEGSKA (reference sequence). The CDR3 length is 16 residues. The CDR3 coding sequence is TGCAGTGCTAGAGATTTTAGACAGGGGGACGGCTATGGCTACACCTTC. The encoded protein is CSARDFRQGDGYGYTF.

This clonotype was found a few times. The chain combines TRBV6-2 or TRBV6-3 with TRBJ2-1; 7 bases fit TRBD2. The CDR3 totals 15 residues. CDR1 is MNHEY and CDR2 is SVGEGT in the germline V gene. V lost 5 bases and J lost 3; bases outside the gene matches: 7. CDR3 amino acids: CASSQRLAGYNEQFF. DNA of the CDR3: TGTGCCAGCAGTCAAAGACTAGCAGGCTACAATGAGCAGTTCTTC.

This clonotype has a count of ten or more. The chain uses TRBV11-2 and TRBJ1-2, with 8 bases matching TRBD1. This CDR3 region has 15 residues. The ends lost 5 bases at V and 4 bases at J; junction bases unmatched: 9. The germline V gene encodes CDR1 SGHAT and CDR2 FQNNGV. The CDR3 coding sequence is TGTGCCAGCAGCCCGATCGGGACAGGCTTCTATGGCTACACCTTC. Residues: CASSPIGTGFYGYTF.

This clonotype was counted many times. The rearrangement links TRBV7-2 to TRBJ2-3; 7 bases map to TRBD2. CDR1 is SGHTA and CDR2 is FQGNSA in the germline V gene. CDR3 length: 14 amino acids. V was pared by 5 bases and J by 9 bases, with 11 bases of the junction left unmatched. The CDR3 here is CASSPVVAGETQYF. The CDR3 coding sequence is TGTGCCAGCAGCCCTGTTGTGGCGGGGGAGACGCAGTATTTT.

The gene calls are TRBV5-4 and TRBJ2-7, with D maybe TRBD1 (6 bases). Germline CDR1 SGHNT, CDR2 YYREEE (reference sequence). The CDR3 runs 14 residues. Trimming removed 1 base from V and 0 bases from J, with 8 bases in between. The CDR3 DNA follows: TGTGCCAGCAGCTTGACAGGGAGCTCCTACGAGCAGTACGTC. It codes for CASSLTGSSYEQYV.

The rearrangement joins TRBV5-1 to TRBJ2-3; 13 bases agree with TRBD2. J lost 6 bases, V lost 3 bases, and 4 bases had no gene match. The V gene's germline CDR1 is SGHRS and CDR2 YFSETQ. This CDR3 spans 15 amino acids. CDR3 amino acids: CASSWTSGGDDTQYF. The CDR3 DNA reads TGCGCCAGCAGCTGGACTAGCGGGGGCGATGATACGCAGTATTTT.